These 3 T cell receptor beta chains were all obtained from the same sample, sequenced in a study of blood T cell repertoires in COVID-19. The table came from immunoSEQ multiplex PCR; TCRdb's copy has only in-frame clones and leaves some out. This table has about 210,000 clones, approximately 85% appearing once. The sample consisted of peripheral blood. These receptors all come from a woman in her 70s with COVID-19, enrolled during active disease.

The chain carries TRBV12-3 or TRBV12-4 and TRBJ2-1; D unclear. Trimming took off 9 bases at V and 5 bases at J, with 8 bases between the two ends. The CDR3 is 11 amino acids. CDR3 sequence reads: CASTTHNEQFF. In nucleotides, the CDR3 is TGTGCCAGTACTACCCACAATGAGCAGTTCTTC.

The chain carries TRBV19 and TRBJ2-7; TRBD2 might be the D (6 bases). Between the trimmed V and J ends, which lost 5 bases and 6 bases, there was a span of 20 bases. In germline, CDR1 is LNHDA, CDR2 SQIVND (reference sequence). This CDR3 has 15 residues. The DNA of the CDR3 is TGTGCCAGTAGTCCCGGTCGACTAGACGTCGGCGAGCAGTACTTC. Protein: CASSPGRLDVGEQYF.

This chain connects TRBV21-1 to TRBJ2-5; the table names TRBD1, a call not compared with the DNA. TRBV21-1 is a known pseudogene. The CDR3 spans 15 residues. The CDR3 nucleotides read TGTGCCAGCAGCAAATCTCGACAGAGCCAAGAGACCCAGTACTTC. Encoded protein: CASSKSRQSQETQYF.